This TCR beta chain was retrieved from a study of post-analysis software for immune sequencing data. This CDR3 comprises 16 residues. Worth noting for this clonotype: Antigen unknown.

Findings and caveats of the study: Among five TRBV segments more frequent in patients than controls were TRBV5-6, TRBV5-1 and TRBV20-1.

TCR beta cDNA libraries included unique molecular identifiers. Using its own MiXCR run on the PCR reads, TCRdb lists one record per CDR3 protein. There are some 690,000 distinct CDR3 sequences in the sample; 25% to 30% occur only once, and 0.55% to 0.65% lies in the top ten. The chain employs TRBV21-1 and TRBJ1-5. TRBV21-1 is a known pseudogene. The sample was blood. This TCR was sampled from a girl aged 10-17 years with multiple sclerosis. CDR3 residues: CASTPGTSRGNQPQHF. The CDR3 DNA reads TGTGCCAGCACCCCTGGGACTTCAAGAGGCAATCAGCCCCAGCATTTT.